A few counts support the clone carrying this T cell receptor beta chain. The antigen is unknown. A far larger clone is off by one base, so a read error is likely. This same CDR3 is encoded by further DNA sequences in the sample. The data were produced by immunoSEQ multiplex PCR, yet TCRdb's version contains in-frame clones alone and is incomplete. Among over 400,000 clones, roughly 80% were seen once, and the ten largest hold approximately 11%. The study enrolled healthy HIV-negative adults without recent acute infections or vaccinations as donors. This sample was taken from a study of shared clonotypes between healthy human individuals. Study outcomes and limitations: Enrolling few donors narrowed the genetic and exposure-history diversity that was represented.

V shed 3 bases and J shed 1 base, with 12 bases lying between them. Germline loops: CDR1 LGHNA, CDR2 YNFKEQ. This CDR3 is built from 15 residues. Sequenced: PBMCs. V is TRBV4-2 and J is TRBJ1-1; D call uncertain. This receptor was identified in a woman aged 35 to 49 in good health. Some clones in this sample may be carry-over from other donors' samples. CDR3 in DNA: TGTGCCAGCAGCCAGACTACTTTAACGAACACTGAAGCTTTCTTT. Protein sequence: CASSQTTLTNTEAFF.